The 25 T cell receptor beta chains listed next were all sequenced from one sample in a study of blood T cell repertoires in COVID-19. TCRdb keeps only in-frame clones here, not all; method: immunoSEQ multiplex PCR. The table records around 210,000 clones, approximately 86% of them present only once. What was sequenced was peripheral blood. Receptors originate from a man younger than 35 with active or convalescent COVID-19.

The chain recombines TRBV9 with TRBJ2-3, with 7 nucleotides matching TRBD2. The V segment lost 5 bases and the J segment 1 base; nucleotides outside the gene matches: 4. This CDR3 has 14 amino acids. Germline V lookup: CDR1 SGDLS, CDR2 YYNGEE. The CDR3 bases are TGTGCCAGCAGTGACGCGGGGGGCACAGATACGCAGTATTTT. This encodes CASSDAGGTDTQYF.

The rearrangement uses TRBV11-1 and TRBJ2-3; 7 bases align to TRBD1. Germline V lookup: CDR1 SGHAT, CDR2 FQDESV (reference sequence). The CDR3 sequence is 14 residues long. V lost 4 bases and J lost 1; bases outside the gene matches: 2. The CDR3 spells CASSSTGGTDTQYF. The CDR3 DNA is TGTGCCAGCAGCTCCACAGGGGGCACAGATACGCAGTATTTT.

The chain has TRBV24-1 and TRBJ2-7, with 7 nucleotides matching TRBD1. V shed 8 bases, J shed 2 bases, and the junction held 14 bases outside the gene matches. Germline V gene data show CDR1 as KGHDR and CDR2 as SFDVKD. There are 16 residues in the CDR3. CDR3 in amino acids: CATILEPGTEAYEQYF. For the CDR3, the DNA is TGTGCCACCATTCTGGAGCCCGGGACAGAAGCCTACGAGCAGTACTTC.

V usage is TRBV6-1 and J usage is TRBJ1-2; D unresolved. The CDR3 runs to 13 residues. The V end lost 2 bases, the J end lost 6 bases, and 10 bases lay between the germline ends. CDR1 and CDR2 from the germline V gene are MNHNS and SASEGT. CDR3 sequence (DNA): TGTGCCAGCAGTGAATTACGGGGAAATGGCTACACCTTC. This gives the protein CASSELRGNGYTF.

The chain combines TRBV10-3 with TRBJ2-6; D is perhaps TRBD1 (6 bases). The CDR3 is 17 amino acids. The germline V gene encodes CDR1 ENHRY and CDR2 SYGVKD. The ends were cut back, 7 bases at V and 1 base at J, with 17 bases in the middle. CDR3 DNA: TGTGCCATCAAGGGGGAGCAGGGTAGATCTGGGGCCAACGTCCTGACTTTC. Amino acids: CAIKGEQGRSGANVLTF.

This chain links TRBV5-5 with TRBJ2-2; possible D gene TRBD2, 5 bases. CDR3 length equals 16 residues. Germline-derived CDR1 and CDR2 are SGHKS and YYEKEE (reference sequence). Deletions cut 0 bases from V and 0 bases from J, with 9 bases between. CDR3 bases: TGTGCCAGCAGCTTGGCGGCGGGTACGAACACCGGGGAGCTGTTTTTT. Protein product: CASSLAAGTNTGELFF.

This clone was recorded only once. The chain is built from TRBV24-1 and TRBJ2-1; 13 bases fit TRBD2. This CDR3 contains 16 residues. The ends lost 4 bases at V and 3 bases at J; junction bases unmatched: 2. Germline V gene sequence: CDR1 KGHDR, CDR2 SFDVKD. Here the CDR3 DNA reads TGTGCCACCAGTGACCGACTAGCGGGAGGCTACAATGAGCAGTTCTTC. Translation gives CATSDRLAGGYNEQFF.

V usage is TRBV19 and J usage is TRBJ2-1, with D possibly matching TRBD1 (6 bases). Germline assignment: CDR1 LNHDA and CDR2 SQIVND (reference sequence). The CDR3 extends over 13 amino acids. V was trimmed by 2 bases and J by 6 bases, leaving 8 bases between them. As DNA, the CDR3 is TGTGCCAGTAGTATATTAGGGGGCAATGAGCAGTTCTTC. This encodes CASSILGGNEQFF.

The V and J genes are TRBV5-6 and TRBJ2-4, with D perhaps TRBD1 (6 bases). CDR3 length: 14 residues. Trimming left V 5 bases short and J 0 bases short, with 9 bases between. CDR1 and CDR2 from the germline V gene are SGHDT and YYEEEE. Written as DNA, the CDR3 is TGTGCCAGCAGTTCAGGGGTAGCCAAAAACATTCAGTACTTC. This encodes CASSSGVAKNIQYF. The full variable domain, rest sourced from reference TRBV5-6 and TRBJ2-4, is DAGVTQSPTHLIKTRGQQVTLRCSPKSGHDTVSWYQQALGQGPQFIFQYYEEEERQRGNFPDRFSGHQFPNYSSELNVNALLLGDSALYLCASSSGVAKNIQYFGAGTRLSVL.

V gene TRBV5-4 combines with J gene TRBJ1-1, with 8 bases fitting TRBD1. V lost 4 bases and J lost 9; bases outside the gene matches: 8. In germline, CDR1 is SGHNT, CDR2 YYREEE (reference sequence). The CDR3 contains 13 residues. The CDR3, as DNA: TGTGCCAGCAGCCTCCAGGGGGCGAGGCAAGCTTTCTTT. It yields the protein CASSLQGARQAFF.

The chain carries TRBV7-9 and TRBJ1-1; no definite D call. The CDR3 consists of 12 residues. The V end lost 8 bases, the J end lost 5 bases, and 12 bases lay between the germline ends. Germline loops: CDR1 SEHNR, CDR2 FQNEAQ (reference sequence). The CDR3 DNA reads TGTGCCAGCGAAGAGGGAAGAACTGAAGCTTTCTTT. Translating gives CASEEGRTEAFF.

The chain is built from TRBV4-2 and TRBJ2-5; a possible D gene is TRBD1 (5 bases). This CDR3 is built from 15 residues. V was trimmed by 1 base and J by 5 bases, leaving 14 bases between them. The germline V gene has CDR1 LGHNA and CDR2 YNFKEQ. In nucleotides, the CDR3 is TGTGCCAGCAGCCAAGCTAAGGGGATGGATGAGACCCAGTACTTC. This translates into CASSQAKGMDETQYF.

This chain connects TRBV27 to TRBJ1-5; D gene unclear. The CDR3 is 17 amino acids. Trimming shortened V by 2 bases and J by 3 bases, and 17 bases separated the two germline ends. Germline lookup yields CDR1 MNHEY and CDR2 SMNVEV (reference sequence). The DNA for the CDR3 is TGTGCCAGCAGTTTACTGGGCACCCCCTCCCCCAATCAGCCCCAGCATTTT. It is translated as CASSLLGTPSPNQPQHF.

This chain links TRBV19 with TRBJ2-3; a possible D gene is TRBD1 (5 bases). Trimming stripped 6 bases from V and 6 bases from J, with 13 bases between. Looked up from germline, CDR1 is LNHDA and CDR2 is SQIVND (reference sequence). The CDR3 spans 13 residues. This chain's CDR3 is CASSQLRADTQYF. Written as DNA, the CDR3 is TGTGCCAGTAGCCAACTCAGGGCGGATACGCAGTATTTT.

The chain couples TRBV2 to TRBJ1-2, with a possible D match to TRBD1 (5 bases). The CDR3 runs 12 residues. Germline V gene data show CDR1 as SNHLY and CDR2 as FYNNEI. Between the trimmed V and J ends, which lost 10 bases and 8 bases, there was a span of 17 bases. CDR3: CATSRDSWGYTF. CDR3 coding DNA: TGTGCCACAAGCCGCGACAGCTGGGGCTACACCTTC.

The chain is built from TRBV7-9 and TRBJ2-3; TRBD2 matches at 11 bases. V gave up 6 bases and J gave up 5 bases; unmatched junction bases: 1. Germline V gene lookup returns CDR1 SEHNR and CDR2 FQNEAQ (reference sequence). The length of the CDR3 is 13 residues. CDR3 in amino acids: CASRLAGVDTQYF. CDR3 bases: TGTGCCAGCAGACTAGCGGGAGTAGATACGCAGTATTTT. The whole variable domain, filled in from reference TRBV7-9 and TRBJ2-3, reads DTGVSQNPRHKITKRGQNVTFRCDPISEHNRLYWYRQTLGQGPEFLTYFQNEAQLEKSRLLSDRFSAERPKGSFSTLEIQRTEQGDSAMYLCASRLAGVDTQYFGPGTRLTVL.

The chain combines TRBV28 with TRBJ2-7; 8 bases match TRBD1. Losses at the gene ends were 7 bases for V and 0 bases for J; bases not matched to a gene: 5. Germline V gene sequence: CDR1 MDHEN, CDR2 SYDVKM. The CDR3 runs to 14 residues. For the CDR3, the DNA is TGTGCCAGCATCCAGGGGACAGGCTCCTACGAGCAGTACTTC. Translation: CASIQGTGSYEQYF.

This clone was seen only a few times. The chain couples TRBV6-5 to TRBJ1-5; D unclear. The V gene lost 8 bases and the J gene lost 3 bases, with 11 bases spanning the gap. Germline lookup yields CDR1 MNHEY and CDR2 SVGAGI. The length of the CDR3 is 13 residues. The CDR3 spells CASEVATNQPQHF. The CDR3, as DNA: TGTGCCAGCGAGGTCGCAACCAATCAGCCCCAGCATTTT.

This clone is a singleton in its sample. CDR3 DNA: TGCGCCAGCAGCGGATGGACTAGCGGGCACCAAGAGACCCAGTACTTC. It specifies CASSGWTSGHQETQYF. J is TRBJ2-5 and V is TRBV5-1; TRBD2 aligns across 11 bases. Per germline, CDR1 SGHRS and CDR2 YFSETQ. This CDR3 has 16 residues. Trimming cost V 4 bases and J 0 bases; bases outside gene matches: 5.

This chain connects TRBV28 to TRBJ2-1; TRBD2 aligns across 12 bases. CDR3 length equals 16 residues. V was clipped by 2 bases and J by 12 bases; unmatched bases: 11. Germline V lookup: CDR1 MDHEN, CDR2 SYDVKM. The CDR3 sequence: CASSLTSLAGGRGQFF. The CDR3 nucleotides are TGTGCCAGCAGTTTAACTAGTCTAGCGGGAGGGAGAGGGCAGTTCTTC.

This clone was seen a handful of times. Other DNA sequences in this specimen translate into the identical CDR3. DNA of the CDR3: TGCGCCAGCAGCCCGGCAGGGGAAGAGACCCAGTACTTC. It is translated as CASSPAGEETQYF. This chain connects TRBV5-1 to TRBJ2-5; perhaps TRBD1 as D (6 bases). V was trimmed by 4 bases and J by 3 bases, leaving 10 bases between them. Germline CDR1 SGHRS, CDR2 YFSETQ. This CDR3 spans 13 amino acids.

This clone was seen only a few times. The chain links TRBV7-9 to TRBJ2-1; TRBD1 might be the D (5 bases). Germline assignment: CDR1 SEHNR and CDR2 FQNEAQ (reference sequence). This CDR3 comprises 15 residues. V was cut by 6 bases and J by 0 bases, with 12 bases left in between. CDR3: CASSAQGSSYNEQFF. The CDR3 region has the DNA TGTGCCAGCAGTGCGCAGGGCAGCTCCTACAATGAGCAGTTCTTC.

This chain links TRBV10-3 with TRBJ1-2; 7 bases align to TRBD1. Per the germline V gene, CDR1 is ENHRY and CDR2 is SYGVKD. Losses at the gene ends were 2 bases for V and 6 bases for J; bases not matched to a gene: 3. The CDR3 covers 13 residues. Written as DNA, the CDR3 is TGTGCCATCAGTGAGCCCACAGGGGATGGCTACACCTTC. Translated, it gives CAISEPTGDGYTF.

The chain uses TRBV18 and TRBJ1-1, with TRBD1 as a possible D gene (5 bases). The V gene's germline CDR1 is KGHSH and CDR2 LQKENI. V was trimmed by 3 bases and J by 0 bases, leaving 20 bases between them. This CDR3 comprises 18 residues. For the CDR3, the DNA is TGTGCCAGCTCACCTCGGGGCCCGGGGGGAACCATGAACACTGAAGCTTTCTTT. It yields the protein CASSPRGPGGTMNTEAFF.

The rearrangement joins TRBV19 to TRBJ2-1; TRBD1 agrees at 8 bases. In germline, CDR1 is LNHDA, CDR2 SQIVND (reference sequence). J lost 2 bases, V lost 8 bases, and 8 bases had no gene match. This CDR3 is built from 15 residues. The CDR3 DNA reads TGTGCCAGTGTCCGAAGACAGGGGCCCTACAATGAGCAGTTCTTC. Its protein product is CASVRRQGPYNEQFF.